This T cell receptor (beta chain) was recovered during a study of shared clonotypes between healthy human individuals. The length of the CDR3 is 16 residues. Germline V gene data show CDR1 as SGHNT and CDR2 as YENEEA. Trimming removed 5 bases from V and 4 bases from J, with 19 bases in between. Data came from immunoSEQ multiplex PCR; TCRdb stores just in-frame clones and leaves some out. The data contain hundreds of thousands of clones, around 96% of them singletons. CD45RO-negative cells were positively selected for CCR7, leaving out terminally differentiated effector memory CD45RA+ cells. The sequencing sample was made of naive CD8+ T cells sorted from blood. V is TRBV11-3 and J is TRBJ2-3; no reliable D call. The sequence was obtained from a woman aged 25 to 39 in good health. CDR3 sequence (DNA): TGTGCCAGCAGCCGGTCGGAAGGTCTAAGCGCAGATACGCAGTATTTT. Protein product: CASSRSEGLSADTQYF.